This TCR beta chain was retrieved from a study of T cell changes during pregnancy in multiple sclerosis. The table came from immunoSEQ multiplex PCR; TCRdb's copy has only in-frame clones and leaves some out. The sample consists of 25,000 to 35,000 clones, approximately 86% of them appearing once. Germline V lookup: CDR1 MNHEY, CDR2 SVGAGI. CDR3 length: 14 residues. The V end lost 5 bases, the J end lost 5 bases, and 15 bases lay between the germline ends. This chain connects TRBV6-5 to TRBJ1-1; no reliable D call. The specimen was CD8+ T cells from peripheral blood mononuclear cells, collected before pregnancy. The clonotype originates from a female donor with multiple sclerosis, enrolled in a pregnancy study. Here the CDR3 DNA reads TGTGCCAGCAGTCCTATGGGCAGGAGGACTGAAGCTTTCTTT. This sequence encodes CASSPMGRRTEAFF.